A selection of T cell receptor beta chains follows, all from one sample in a study of OX40 agonist ivuxolimab in advanced cancers. Measured with immunoSEQ multiplex PCR; TCRdb has only the in-frame clones, and not every one. The sample shows about 58,000 clones, 80% to 90% of them seen only once. The sample here was CD4+ or CD8+ T cells sorted from blood, taken in a trial of the OX40 agonist ivuxolimab. The receptor source for this set is an adult with an advanced solid tumor such as melanoma, head and neck, liver or kidney cancer. The CDR3 runs from the conserved cysteine through the conserved F or W. Each record gives: J gene, clone size, V gene, D gene, CDR3 DNA, CDR3 protein. The D gene is left open where the match is weak. Clone size appears in some rows only: once, few, many, or a class for an expanded clone.

j_call: TRBJ2-5
clone_size: NA
v_call: TRBV30
d_call: TRBD2
cdr3_nt: TGTGCCTGGCGTCAGGGGCTAGCGGGAGGGCGGGAGACCCAGTACTTC
cdr3_aa: CAWRQGLAGGRETQYF

j_call: TRBJ1-5
clone_size: NA
v_call: TRBV6-5
d_call: NA
cdr3_nt: TGTGCCAGCAGTTCACGTATCAATCAGCCCCAGCATTTT
cdr3_aa: CASSSRINQPQHF

j_call: TRBJ2-3
clone_size: NA
v_call: TRBV6-1
d_call: NA
cdr3_nt: TGTGCCAGCAGTGAATGGAGGGCCAGCACAGATACGCAGTATTTT
cdr3_aa: CASSEWRASTDTQYF

j_call: TRBJ2-5
clone_size: NA
v_call: TRBV9
d_call: TRBD1
cdr3_nt: TGTGCCAGCAGCACACAGGGGGTCGGCCAAGAGACCCAGTACTTC
cdr3_aa: CASSTQGVGQETQYF

j_call: TRBJ1-1
clone_size: NA
v_call: TRBV9
d_call: NA
cdr3_nt: TGTGCCAGCAGCGTAGCTGGACAAGACACTGAAGCTTTCTTT
cdr3_aa: CASSVAGQDTEAFF

j_call: TRBJ2-4
clone_size: NA
v_call: TRBV15
d_call: TRBD2
cdr3_nt: TGTGCCACCAGCAGACGGGGACTAGCGGTAAACATTCAGTACTTC
cdr3_aa: CATSRRGLAVNIQYF

j_call: TRBJ1-1
clone_size: NA
v_call: TRBV19
d_call: TRBD1
cdr3_nt: TGTGCCAGTAGACCGGACAGGGTCTCTTCCGAAGCTTTCTTT
cdr3_aa: CASRPDRVSSEAFF

j_call: TRBJ2-5
clone_size: once
v_call: TRBV6-5
d_call: NA
cdr3_nt: TGTGCCAGCAGTCAGGTCGGGACCCAGTACTTC
cdr3_aa: CASSQVGTQYF

j_call: TRBJ1-1
clone_size: NA
v_call: TRBV11-3
d_call: TRBD1
cdr3_nt: TGTGCCAGCAGCCCTTGGGACAGGGGAGTGGGGAACACTGAAGCTTTCTTT
cdr3_aa: CASSPWDRGVGNTEAFF

j_call: TRBJ1-1
clone_size: NA
v_call: TRBV6-6
d_call: TRBD1
cdr3_nt: TGTGCCAGCAGTCACAGACAGGGCATGAACACTGAAGCTTTCTTT
cdr3_aa: CASSHRQGMNTEAFF

j_call: TRBJ1-5
clone_size: NA
v_call: TRBV23-1
d_call: TRBD1
cdr3_nt: TGCGCCAGCAGTCGCCTGACAGGGGGTGGCAATCAGCCCCAGCATTTT
cdr3_aa: CASSRLTGGGNQPQHF

j_call: TRBJ2-3
clone_size: few
v_call: TRBV2
d_call: NA
cdr3_nt: TGTGCCAGCAGTGGCGGGACAAGGGATACGCAGTATTTT
cdr3_aa: CASSGGTRDTQYF

j_call: TRBJ2-1
clone_size: NA
v_call: TRBV9
d_call: NA
cdr3_nt: TGTGCCAGCAGCCCGAGCCGGGACTCCCTCTACAATGAGCAGTTCTTC
cdr3_aa: CASSPSRDSLYNEQFF

j_call: TRBJ1-2
clone_size: NA
v_call: TRBV29-1
d_call: NA
cdr3_nt: TGCAGCGCCCAGAGGCAGGAGATCTATGGCTACACCTTC
cdr3_aa: CSAQRQEIYGYTF

j_call: TRBJ2-1
clone_size: NA
v_call: TRBV6-5
d_call: NA
cdr3_nt: TGTGCCAGCAGTAAAGGGACTCGTCTTTTCAATGAGCAGTTCTTC
cdr3_aa: CASSKGTRLFNEQFF

j_call: TRBJ2-7
clone_size: NA
v_call: TRBV4-1
d_call: NA
cdr3_nt: TGCGCCAGCAGCCAAGAAGAGGGGACGGCATACGAGCAGTACTTC
cdr3_aa: CASSQEEGTAYEQYF

j_call: TRBJ2-7
clone_size: NA
v_call: TRBV9
d_call: NA
cdr3_nt: TGTGCCAGCAGCCCCCGCAGTGTCAGCTCCTACGAGCAGTACTTC
cdr3_aa: CASSPRSVSSYEQYF

j_call: TRBJ2-5
clone_size: NA
v_call: TRBV5-1
d_call: NA
cdr3_nt: TGCGCCAGCAGGTTCCAGGGAGGAGAGACCCAGTACTTC
cdr3_aa: CASRFQGGETQYF

j_call: TRBJ2-3
clone_size: NA
v_call: TRBV6-6
d_call: TRBD2
cdr3_nt: TGTGCCAGCAAAAACCACGGGACTAGCGGGACAGATACGCAGTATTTT
cdr3_aa: CASKNHGTSGTDTQYF

j_call: TRBJ1-1
clone_size: NA
v_call: TRBV28
d_call: TRBD1
cdr3_nt: TGTGCCAGCAGTTTACCAGGACAGGGGCACACTGAAGCTTTCTTT
cdr3_aa: CASSLPGQGHTEAFF

j_call: TRBJ2-7
clone_size: NA
v_call: TRBV18
d_call: TRBD1
cdr3_nt: TGTGCCAGCTCAAACACAGGGGACGCCTACGAGCAGTACTTC
cdr3_aa: CASSNTGDAYEQYF

j_call: TRBJ1-2
clone_size: NA
v_call: TRBV6-5
d_call: TRBD1
cdr3_nt: TGTGCCAGCAGGAGGGACAGAGCCTACTATGGCTACACCTTC
cdr3_aa: CASRRDRAYYGYTF

j_call: TRBJ2-7
clone_size: few
v_call: TRBV6-5
d_call: NA
cdr3_nt: TGTGCCAGCAGTTACAGGGCTGGGGACGAGCAGTACTTC
cdr3_aa: CASSYRAGDEQYF

j_call: TRBJ2-7
clone_size: NA
v_call: TRBV5-1
d_call: NA
cdr3_nt: TGCGCCAGCAGCTTGAGGCCGGATTCGGACGAGCAGTACTTC
cdr3_aa: CASSLRPDSDEQYF

j_call: TRBJ2-1
clone_size: NA
v_call: TRBV6-6
d_call: NA
cdr3_nt: TGTGCCAGCAGTCCCGGGACTTCTACCTACAATGAGCAGTTCTTC
cdr3_aa: CASSPGTSTYNEQFF

j_call: TRBJ2-2
clone_size: NA
v_call: TRBV19
d_call: TRBD1
cdr3_nt: TGTGCCAGTAGTAATGGACAGGGGGACCGGGAGCTGTTTTTT
cdr3_aa: CASSNGQGDRELFF

j_call: TRBJ2-5
clone_size: few
v_call: TRBV5-1
d_call: NA
cdr3_nt: TGCGCCAGCAGCTCACCAAGAGGGCAGGGCATGCAAGAGACCCAGTACTTC
cdr3_aa: CASSSPRGQGMQETQYF

j_call: TRBJ1-1
clone_size: NA
v_call: TRBV29-1
d_call: TRBD1
cdr3_nt: TGCAGCGTTGCCCTGGGGGGGACAGGAGCCACTGAAGCTTTCTTT
cdr3_aa: CSVALGGTGATEAFF

j_call: TRBJ1-1
clone_size: NA
v_call: TRBV19
d_call: NA
cdr3_nt: TGTGCCAGTAGTATGTGGCAGAGACGCACTGAAGCTTTCTTT
cdr3_aa: CASSMWQRRTEAFF

j_call: TRBJ2-1
clone_size: NA
v_call: TRBV7-3
d_call: TRBD1
cdr3_nt: TGTGCCAGCAGTTCACCGGGACAGGGCTACAATGAGCAGTTCTTC
cdr3_aa: CASSSPGQGYNEQFF

j_call: TRBJ1-2
clone_size: few
v_call: TRBV11-2
d_call: NA
cdr3_nt: TGTGCCAGCAGCTTAGATCTGGCCGGGGGCGAAGGCTACACCTTC
cdr3_aa: CASSLDLAGGEGYTF

j_call: TRBJ2-3
clone_size: NA
v_call: TRBV5-1
d_call: NA
cdr3_nt: TGCGCCAGCAGCCCTTCAGGGGGGCCCACAGATACGCAGTATTTT
cdr3_aa: CASSPSGGPTDTQYF

j_call: TRBJ1-3
clone_size: NA
v_call: TRBV6-6
d_call: NA
cdr3_nt: TGTGCCAGCAGTTCACAACAGGGATCTGGAAACACCATATATTTT
cdr3_aa: CASSSQQGSGNTIYF

j_call: TRBJ1-2
clone_size: NA
v_call: TRBV5-5
d_call: NA
cdr3_nt: TGTGCCAGCAGCTTGATGACTAGCAACTATGGCTACACCTTC
cdr3_aa: CASSLMTSNYGYTF

j_call: TRBJ1-1
clone_size: NA
v_call: TRBV29-1
d_call: NA
cdr3_nt: TGCAGCGTTGAAGGTTCGGTTTACGGCACTGAAGCTTTCTTT
cdr3_aa: CSVEGSVYGTEAFF

j_call: TRBJ2-2
clone_size: NA
v_call: TRBV30
d_call: NA
cdr3_nt: TGTGCCTGGAGTGTCCCCGGGGAGCTGTTTTTT
cdr3_aa: CAWSVPGELFF

j_call: TRBJ1-1
clone_size: once
v_call: TRBV9
d_call: TRBD1
cdr3_nt: TGTGCCAGCAGCTCAGAAACAGGGGCGGCTTTCTTT
cdr3_aa: CASSSETGAAFF

j_call: TRBJ1-5
clone_size: NA
v_call: TRBV2
d_call: NA
cdr3_nt: TGTGCCAGCCGCCGGACAGACAACAATCAGCCCCAGCATTTT
cdr3_aa: CASRRTDNNQPQHF

j_call: TRBJ1-2
clone_size: NA
v_call: TRBV10-3
d_call: NA
cdr3_nt: TGTGCCAACCAAAGGGAGGGGACCTATGGCTACACCTTC
cdr3_aa: CANQREGTYGYTF

j_call: TRBJ2-2
clone_size: NA
v_call: TRBV5-1
d_call: TRBD2
cdr3_nt: TGCGCCAGCAGCCCCGGGCTAGCGGGGGCCACCGGGGAGCTGTTTTTT
cdr3_aa: CASSPGLAGATGELFF

j_call: TRBJ2-3
clone_size: NA
v_call: TRBV4-3
d_call: NA
cdr3_nt: TGCGCCAGCAGCCAAGATGCCGGGAGAAATACGCAGTATTTT
cdr3_aa: CASSQDAGRNTQYF

j_call: TRBJ2-6
clone_size: NA
v_call: TRBV28
d_call: TRBD1
cdr3_nt: TGTGCCAGCACTCCACAGGGGGCGTATGGGGCCAACGTCCTGACTTTC
cdr3_aa: CASTPQGAYGANVLTF

j_call: TRBJ2-3
clone_size: NA
v_call: TRBV11-3
d_call: NA
cdr3_nt: TGTGCCAGCAGCCGTCAGACAGGAGGCACAGATACGCAGTATTTT
cdr3_aa: CASSRQTGGTDTQYF

j_call: TRBJ2-2
clone_size: NA
v_call: TRBV5-6
d_call: TRBD2
cdr3_nt: TGTGCCAGCAGCTGGGGCGGACTAGCCGTTGCCGGGGAGCTGTTTTTT
cdr3_aa: CASSWGGLAVAGELFF

j_call: TRBJ2-5
clone_size: NA
v_call: TRBV19
d_call: TRBD2
cdr3_nt: TGTGCCAGTAGTATAGACGGACTAGCGGGACAAGAGACCCAGTACTTC
cdr3_aa: CASSIDGLAGQETQYF

j_call: TRBJ1-2
clone_size: NA
v_call: TRBV6-5
d_call: TRBD1
cdr3_nt: TGTGCCAGCAGTTTCTCCGGGACAGGGCTCTATGGCTACACCTTC
cdr3_aa: CASSFSGTGLYGYTF

j_call: TRBJ1-5
clone_size: NA
v_call: TRBV27
d_call: NA
cdr3_nt: TGTGCCAGCAGCTCCATGACCGCCTATAGCAATCAGCCCCAGCATTTT
cdr3_aa: CASSSMTAYSNQPQHF

j_call: TRBJ2-1
clone_size: NA
v_call: TRBV5-1
d_call: TRBD2
cdr3_nt: TGCGCCAGCAGCTCAAGGGGGAGCGGGAGCTACAATGAGCAGTTCTTC
cdr3_aa: CASSSRGSGSYNEQFF

j_call: TRBJ2-7
clone_size: NA
v_call: TRBV5-4
d_call: TRBD1
cdr3_nt: TGTGCCAGCAGCTTGCCAGGACAGGGGGCTTCCTACGAGCAGTACTTC
cdr3_aa: CASSLPGQGASYEQYF

j_call: TRBJ1-3
clone_size: NA
v_call: TRBV10-1
d_call: NA
cdr3_nt: TGCGCCAGCAGCGTGGATCACTCTGGAAACACCATATATTTT
cdr3_aa: CASSVDHSGNTIYF

j_call: TRBJ1-2
clone_size: NA
v_call: TRBV6-5
d_call: NA
cdr3_nt: TGTGCCAGCGGAGAGGGGCACTATGGCTACACCTTC
cdr3_aa: CASGEGHYGYTF

j_call: TRBJ2-1
clone_size: NA
v_call: TRBV28
d_call: NA
cdr3_nt: TGTGCCAGCAGTTTGGCGTCGACGGAAATCTACAATGAGCAGTTCTTC
cdr3_aa: CASSLASTEIYNEQFF

j_call: TRBJ2-2
clone_size: NA
v_call: TRBV5-4
d_call: TRBD2
cdr3_nt: TGTGCCAGCAGCATAAAGCGGGAGGCCACCGGGGAGCTGTTTTTT
cdr3_aa: CASSIKREATGELFF